Listed below are T cell receptor beta chains from one sample, sequenced in a study of cytomegalovirus exposure and HLA in healthy donors. Assay used: immunoSEQ multiplex PCR; TCRdb lists only in-frame clones, some missing. The table records some 130,000 clones, approximately 80% of them present only once. The sequencing sample was made of PBMCs. These TCRs come from a man aged 25-45 years in good health and CMV-seropositive. Each CDR3 is given with its conserved first and last residue. The D gene is left open where the match is weak. Some rows mark clone size as missing; the rest say once, few, many or name a class of expanded clone.

J: TRBJ2-5; V: TRBV7-9; size: NA; D: TRBD2; DNA: TGTGCCAGCAGCACCCTAGCGGGGGGACAAGAGACCCAGTACTTC; CDR3: CASSTLAGGQETQYF
J: TRBJ2-7; V: TRBV29-1; size: NA; D: TRBD2; DNA: TGCAGCGTAGCTAGCGGGGTGATGTTCTACGAGCAGTACTTC; CDR3: CSVASGVMFYEQYF
J: TRBJ1-1; V: TRBV5-1; size: once; D: TRBD1; DNA: TGCGCCAGCAGCCGGACAGGGGGCGCGAAAGACACTGAAGCTTTCTTT; CDR3: CASSRTGGAKDTEAFF
J: TRBJ2-1; V: TRBV9; size: NA; D: TRBD2; DNA: TGTGCCAGCAGCATTGGACTAGCGGGAGGCCCCTACAATGAGCAGTTCTTC; CDR3: CASSIGLAGGPYNEQFF
J: TRBJ1-1; V: TRBV5-4; size: NA; D: TRBD1; DNA: TGTGCCAGCAGCAAGACAGGGCAGACTGAAGCTTTCTTT; CDR3: CASSKTGQTEAFF
J: TRBJ2-1; V: TRBV30; size: NA; D: TRBD2; DNA: TGTGCCTGGAGTGGGCCTAGCGGCGGGAGCTCCTACAATGAGCAGTTCTTC; CDR3: CAWSGPSGGSSYNEQFF
J: TRBJ2-1; V: TRBV7-3; size: NA; D: TRBD2; DNA: TGTGCCAGCAGCCCCGGGGGGAACTCCTACAATGAGCAGTTCTTC; CDR3: CASSPGGNSYNEQFF
J: TRBJ1-1; V: TRBV6-4; size: once; D: TRBD1; DNA: TGTGCCAGCAGTGCGACCGGGACAGGGATCGGGGCTTTCTTT; CDR3: CASSATGTGIGAFF
J: TRBJ1-2; V: TRBV20-1; size: few; D: NA; DNA: TGCAGTGCCCCGACAGCTCTCGGCTACACCTTC; CDR3: CSAPTALGYTF
J: TRBJ2-3; V: TRBV6-1; size: NA; D: NA; DNA: TGTGCCAGCAGTGAATACGCGGGTTCCGGTACAGATACGCAGTATTTT; CDR3: CASSEYAGSGTDTQYF
J: TRBJ2-7; V: TRBV27; size: once; D: NA; DNA: TGTGCCAGCAGTTTATCAGGGTTACAGGGTTCCTACGAGCAGTACTTC; CDR3: CASSLSGLQGSYEQYF
J: TRBJ2-5; V: TRBV5-1; size: NA; D: NA; DNA: TGCGCCAGCAGCAGGGAAGAGGGCCCGAAGACCCAGTACTTC; CDR3: CASSREEGPKTQYF
J: TRBJ2-6; V: TRBV11-2; size: NA; D: NA; DNA: TGTGCCAGCAGGTACGGAAGAGGCTCTGGGGCCAACGTCCTGACTTTC; CDR3: CASRYGRGSGANVLTF
J: TRBJ1-5; V: TRBV19; size: NA; D: TRBD1; DNA: TGTGCCAGTAGTCTAGGACAGGGGAATGGACAGCCCCAGCATTTT; CDR3: CASSLGQGNGQPQHF
J: TRBJ1-3; V: TRBV9; size: NA; D: NA; DNA: TGTGCCAGCAGCGTAGGGGGGGGCTCTGGAAACACCATATATTTT; CDR3: CASSVGGGSGNTIYF
J: TRBJ2-7; V: TRBV15; size: NA; D: NA; DNA: TGTGCCACCAGCAGAAGGACAGCTACTTACTCCTACGAGCAGTACTTC; CDR3: CATSRRTATYSYEQYF
J: TRBJ2-5; V: TRBV19; size: NA; D: NA; DNA: TGTGCCAGTTCAACGGACAGAAAAGAGACCCAGTACTTC; CDR3: CASSTDRKETQYF
J: TRBJ1-2; V: TRBV27; size: NA; D: TRBD1; DNA: TGTGCCAGCCCTTCGGACAGGGAGGGTAACTATGGCTACACCTTC; CDR3: CASPSDREGNYGYTF
J: TRBJ1-2; V: TRBV7-6; size: NA; D: NA; DNA: TGTGCCAGCAGCTTAGGGGCGGCAGGGGACTATGGCTACACCTTC; CDR3: CASSLGAAGDYGYTF
J: TRBJ2-1; V: TRBV9; size: NA; D: NA; DNA: TGTGCCAGCAGCTCCCGCGGGACCGGGGGAGAATACAATGAGCAGTTCTTC; CDR3: CASSSRGTGGEYNEQFF
J: TRBJ2-2; V: TRBV27; size: NA; D: NA; DNA: TGTGCCAGCAGTTTAGGGCGCTTGAACACCGGGGAGCTGTTTTTT; CDR3: CASSLGRLNTGELFF
J: TRBJ1-1; V: TRBV4-1; size: NA; D: NA; DNA: TGCGCCAGCAGCCCCCTAGCCCTGAACACTGAAGCTTTCTTT; CDR3: CASSPLALNTEAFF
J: TRBJ2-6; V: TRBV27; size: once; D: NA; DNA: TGTGCCAGCAGTCCCACCCCCGGCTCTGGGGCCAACGTCCTGACTTTC; CDR3: CASSPTPGSGANVLTF
J: TRBJ2-3; V: TRBV2; size: NA; D: NA; DNA: TGTGCCAGCACTACAGGGTCAGATACGCAGTATTTT; CDR3: CASTTGSDTQYF
J: TRBJ1-4; V: TRBV5-1; size: NA; D: NA; DNA: TGCGCCAGCAGACAAGGACTTTTAGCGGGTGAAAAACTGTTTTTT; CDR3: CASRQGLLAGEKLFF
J: TRBJ1-3; V: TRBV9; size: NA; D: NA; DNA: TGTGCCAGCAGCGGACCCAAGGGGGGGAATGAGGTCTCTGGAAACACCATATATTTT; CDR3: CASSGPKGGNEVSGNTIYF
J: TRBJ1-2; V: TRBV7-2; size: NA; D: TRBD1; DNA: TGTGCCAGCAGCTATTCAGGGGGCTACTATGGCTACACCTTC; CDR3: CASSYSGGYYGYTF
J: TRBJ2-5; V: TRBV5-6; size: NA; D: NA; DNA: TGTGCCAGCAGCTTGGTTGAGGGGGTGGAGACCCAGTACTTC; CDR3: CASSLVEGVETQYF
J: TRBJ1-3; V: TRBV12-5; size: NA; D: TRBD1; DNA: TGTGCTAGTGGGCAGGACAGGGTAGTCTCTGGAAACACCATATATTTT; CDR3: CASGQDRVVSGNTIYF
J: TRBJ1-2; V: TRBV19; size: NA; D: NA; DNA: TGTGCCAGTAGTATCTCTCGGTCCGGTTATGGCTACACCTTC; CDR3: CASSISRSGYGYTF
J: TRBJ1-1; V: TRBV29-1; size: NA; D: TRBD1; DNA: TGCAGCGGACAGGGGGCGGGGATCGCTGAAGCTTTCTTT; CDR3: CSGQGAGIAEAFF
J: TRBJ2-3; V: TRBV5-1; size: NA; D: TRBD1; DNA: TGCGCCAGCAGCTCCGGGACAGGGAAGGGGAAAGATACGCAGTATTTT; CDR3: CASSSGTGKGKDTQYF
J: TRBJ2-1; V: TRBV7-2; size: NA; D: TRBD2; DNA: TGTGCCAGCAGTGTCGGGACTAGCGGGATCAATGAGCAGTTCTTC; CDR3: CASSVGTSGINEQFF
J: TRBJ2-7; V: TRBV5-4; size: NA; D: TRBD1; DNA: TGTGCCAGCAGCTACGACAGGGGGCGCGATTACGAGCAGTACTTC; CDR3: CASSYDRGRDYEQYF
J: TRBJ1-4; V: TRBV9; size: NA; D: TRBD1; DNA: TGTGCCAGCAGCGCGACAGGGGCAACTAATGAAAAACTGTTTTTT; CDR3: CASSATGATNEKLFF
J: TRBJ2-7; V: TRBV9; size: many; D: TRBD1; DNA: TGTGCCAGCAGCCGGGGACAGGACGGCTCCTACGAGCAGTACTTC; CDR3: CASSRGQDGSYEQYF
J: TRBJ1-2; V: TRBV9; size: NA; D: TRBD1; DNA: TGTGCCAGCAGCGCTTGGGAGACAGGGGGCAACAGGTTCGGCTACACCTTC; CDR3: CASSAWETGGNRFGYTF
J: TRBJ1-1; V: TRBV6-5; size: NA; D: TRBD1; DNA: TGTGCCAGCAGAGTCCCGGGACAGGGGACTGAAGCTTTCTTT; CDR3: CASRVPGQGTEAFF
J: TRBJ2-7; V: TRBV7-2; size: few; D: NA; DNA: TGTGCCAGCAGCCCCCACTACGAGCAGTACTTC; CDR3: CASSPHYEQYF
J: TRBJ1-2; V: TRBV6-6; size: NA; D: NA; DNA: TGTGCCAGCATAGAACGGGGGGCGGACTATGGCTACACCTTC; CDR3: CASIERGADYGYTF
J: TRBJ2-2; V: TRBV5-1; size: NA; D: TRBD1; DNA: TGCGCCAGCAGCCAGACCGGGACAGGGGTCGTCACCGGGGAGCTGTTTTTT; CDR3: CASSQTGTGVVTGELFF
J: TRBJ2-3; V: TRBV7-2; size: NA; D: NA; DNA: TGTGCCAGCAGCCTACTCGCAGATACGCAGTATTTT; CDR3: CASSLLADTQYF
J: TRBJ1-1; V: TRBV5-5; size: once; D: TRBD1; DNA: TGTGCCAGCAGCGTACTGGGACAGGGGGCAGGTGAAGCTTTCTTT; CDR3: CASSVLGQGAGEAFF